The sequence of this T cell receptor (beta chain) was determined in a study of blood T cell repertoires in COVID-19. As for the study in general: Specimens from acute and convalescent COVID-19 originated in the United States, Italy and Spain. Sources were T cells, B-cell-depleted T cells, or PBMCs; the material itself was cDNA or gDNA.

Original processing notes: How many nucleated cells were present was estimated from reference gene primer amplification. Using immunoSEQ multiplex PCR, the repertoire was profiled, and TCRdb retains in-frame clones only, with some absent. The V and J calls and clone size were taken over from that table, and D and trimming were inferred from the DNA. The repertoire holds fewer than 70,000 clones, with roughly 87% as singletons. V lost 0 bases, J lost 5 bases, and 12 bases lay in between. The CDR3 runs to 15 residues. Germline V gene sequence: CDR1 LGHNA, CDR2 YSLEER. The gene calls are TRBV4-3 and TRBJ2-3, with D possibly being TRBD2 (5 bases). Sequencing was done on a sample of peripheral blood. The receptor comes from a middle-aged man with active COVID-19. CDR3 sequence: CASSQEYLAGDTQYF. DNA for the CDR3: TGCGCCAGCAGCCAAGAATATTTGGCGGGAGATACGCAGTATTTT.